This TCR beta chain was obtained from a study of control samples from healthy donors and cancer patients. The protocol was immunoSEQ multiplex PCR, while the TCRdb copy is restricted to in-frame clones and leaves out a portion. The sample comprises about 96,000 clones, 85% to 95% of which are singletons, and around 8.2% rests with the top ten. CDR1 SGHNT and CDR2 YYREEE come from the germline V gene (reference sequence). V lost 2 bases, J lost 7 bases, and 10 bases lay in between. CDR3 size: 13 residues. The J gene is TRBJ1-5, the V gene TRBV5-4, with D unresolved. Sequenced input: blood. The origin of this receptor is a man between 18 and 29 years old in good health. Here the CDR3 reads CASSFEGRQPQHF. The CDR3 nucleotides read TGTGCCAGCAGCTTCGAGGGAAGGCAGCCCCAGCATTTT. The whole variable domain, filled in from reference TRBV5-4 and TRBJ1-5, reads ETGVTQSPTHLIKTRGQQVTLRCSSQSGHNTVSWYQQALGQGPQFIFQYYREEENGRGNFPPRFSGLQFPNYSSELNVNALELDDSALYLCASSFEGRQPQHFGDGTRLSIL.